The 21 T cell receptor beta chains presented below share a single source sample, sequenced in a study of cytomegalovirus exposure and HLA in healthy donors (dated by TCRdb to about 2017). Library preparation employed the immunoSEQ multiplex PCR assay. For the multiplex PCR, a mixture combining 60 forward primers for TCR Vbeta segments and 13 reverse primers for TCR Jbeta segments was used. The source is immuneACCESS, and TCRdb retained only in-frame sequences with V and J called. Part of the clones is not carried over; for the studies checked, unresolved V genes explain less than half of this, and the remainder is unexplained. For this sample there are 87,000 or so clones; about four fifths appear just once. 4.5% to 6% of the sample goes to the ten largest clones. The sequenced sample consisted of PBMCs. The receptors stem from a woman aged 40 to 55 in good health and CMV-seronegative.

This clone was recorded only once. The chain links TRBV13 to TRBJ1-6; unclear D gene. V lost 3 bases to trimming and J lost 4 bases, with 16 bases between them. The CDR3 loop spans 17 amino acids. Per germline, CDR1 PRHDT and CDR2 FYEKMQ (reference sequence). As DNA, the CDR3 is TGTGCCAGCAGCTTGGCGATGGGAGGCGGATATAATTCACCCCTCCACTTT. Protein product: CASSLAMGGGYNSPLHF.

This clone came up a few times. V and J are TRBV2 and TRBJ2-7, with 11 bases identical to TRBD1. Per the germline V gene, CDR1 is SNHLY and CDR2 is FYNNEI. V lost 8 bases to trimming and J lost 3 bases; unmatched junction nucleotides: 6. This CDR3 is built from 14 residues. CDR3 loop: CASGRDRGFYEQYF. The CDR3 region has the DNA TGTGCCAGCGGCCGGGACAGGGGGTTCTACGAGCAGTACTTC. The full variable domain, rest sourced from reference TRBV2 and TRBJ2-7, is EPEVTQTPSHQVTQMGQEVILRCVPISNHLYFYWYRQILGQKVEFLVSFYNNEISEKSEIFDDQFSVERPDGSNFTLKIRSTKLEDSAMYFCASGRDRGFYEQYFGPGTRLTVT.

The chain joins TRBV6-6 to TRBJ1-6; D unclear. Germline V gene sequence: CDR1 MNHNY, CDR2 SVGAGI (reference sequence). The V gene lost 6 bases and the J gene lost 8 bases, with 11 bases spanning the gap. The CDR3 consists of 13 residues. CDR3 DNA sequence: TGTGCCAGCAGCGACATAGCGTATTCACCCCTCCACTTT. As protein: CASSDIAYSPLHF.

V is TRBV5-6 and J is TRBJ1-1, with TRBD1 identical over 12 bases. Germline V gene data show CDR1 as SGHDT and CDR2 as YYEEEE. V dropped 7 bases and J dropped 0; count of bases not matched to a gene: 7. There are 16 residues in the CDR3. CDR3 amino acids: CASQGQGAFMNTEAFF. Here the CDR3 DNA reads TGTGCCAGCCAGGGACAGGGGGCTTTCATGAACACTGAAGCTTTCTTT.

The V and J genes are TRBV5-4 and TRBJ2-7; TRBD1 is a possible D gene (5 bases). The ends were cut back, 4 bases at V and 2 bases at J, with 19 bases in the middle. CDR1 is SGHNT, CDR2 YYREEE, per germline (reference sequence). The CDR3 sequence is 16 residues long. The CDR3 nucleotides read TGTGCCAGCAGCCCAGGGTCTCGTATATTAACCTACGAGCAGTACTTC. Protein product: CASSPGSRILTYEQYF. Full variable domain (outside the CDR3, taken from reference TRBV5-4 and TRBJ2-7): ETGVTQSPTHLIKTRGQQVTLRCSSQSGHNTVSWYQQALGQGPQFIFQYYREEENGRGNFPPRFSGLQFPNYSSELNVNALELDDSALYLCASSPGSRILTYEQYFGPGTRLTVT.

This clone was counted once. The genes are TRBV5-1 and TRBJ2-5; D remains ambiguous. This CDR3 has 13 residues. From germline, CDR1 is SGHRS and CDR2 YFSETQ. The V end was cut by 4 bases, the J end by 2 bases, with 9 bases between. CDR3 sequence reads: CASSPTAQETQYF. The DNA of the CDR3 is TGCGCCAGCAGCCCTACAGCACAAGAGACCCAGTACTTC.

The rearrangement links TRBV7-3 to TRBJ1-1; tentative D call: TRBD1 (5 bases). There are 13 residues in the CDR3. V lost 4 bases and J 4 bases, leaving 10 bases between the germline ends. Germline V lookup: CDR1 SGHTA, CDR2 FQGTGA. The CDR3 DNA reads TGTGCCAGCAGCTGTCAGGGTTGCACTGAAGCTTTCTTT. Residues: CASSCQGCTEAFF.

V and J are TRBV7-2 and TRBJ1-1, with 9 bases identical to TRBD1. The CDR3 is 14 residues long. Per the germline V gene, CDR1 is SGHTA and CDR2 is FQGNSA. V shed 6 bases, J shed 8 bases, and the junction held 10 bases outside the gene matches. The CDR3 loop reads CASRIRTGGVEAFF. The CDR3 coding sequence is TGTGCCAGCAGAATACGCACAGGGGGCGTGGAAGCTTTCTTT.

The chain has TRBV29-1 and TRBJ2-3; D may be TRBD1 (6 bases). CDR1 and CDR2 (germline): SQVTM, ANQGSEA. This CDR3 is 15 amino acids long. V was cut by 6 bases and J by 1 base, with 17 bases left in between. The CDR3 DNA sequence: TGCAGCGTACACCACACAGGGTGGGGCACAGATACGCAGTATTTT. Amino acids: CSVHHTGWGTDTQYF.

The J gene is TRBJ1-1, the V gene TRBV29-1, with D perhaps TRBD1 (5 bases). CDR3 length equals 12 residues. From germline, CDR1 is SQVTM and CDR2 ANQGSEA. The ends were cut back, 3 bases at V and 2 bases at J, with 7 bases in the middle. CDR3 region: CSVEGLNTEAFF. CDR3 coding DNA: TGCAGCGTTGAGGGACTTAACACTGAAGCTTTCTTT.

The chain recombines TRBV18 with TRBJ2-5, with D perhaps matching TRBD1 (5 bases). Between the trimmed V and J ends, which lost 3 bases and 3 bases, there was a span of 14 bases. Looked up from germline, CDR1 is KGHSH and CDR2 is LQKENI. The length of the CDR3 is 15 residues. CDR3 nucleotide sequence: TGTGCCAGCTCACCTCTACTGACAGTTAAAGAGACCCAGTACTTC. Protein: CASSPLLTVKETQYF.

This chain joins TRBV6-1 and TRBJ1-5; 9 bases are a match to TRBD1. The V gene end was trimmed by 8 bases and the J gene end by 7 bases; junction bases not matched to a gene: 12. Germline-derived CDR1 and CDR2 are MNHNS and SASEGT. The CDR3 is 15 amino acids. The CDR3 protein is CASRPGTGFGQPQHF. DNA of the CDR3: TGTGCCAGCCGTCCCGGGACAGGGTTCGGGCAGCCCCAGCATTTT.

V is TRBV29-1 and J is TRBJ2-7; D may be TRBD1 (5 bases). Trimming removed 4 bases from V and 2 bases from J, with 12 bases in between. The germline V gene has CDR1 SQVTM and CDR2 ANQGSEA. This CDR3 region has 13 residues. CDR3 region: CSVGTRAAYEQYF. The CDR3 coding sequence is TGCAGCGTTGGAACCAGGGCAGCCTACGAGCAGTACTTC.

J is TRBJ2-5 and V is TRBV16, with TRBD1 as a possible D gene (5 bases). CDR1 is KGHSY and CDR2 is FQNENV in the germline V gene. V shed 0 bases and J shed 2 bases, with 7 bases lying between them. The CDR3 is 14 amino acids. The DNA of the CDR3 is TGTGCCAGCAGCCAATCTACAGGACAAGAGACCCAGTACTTC. This translates into CASSQSTGQETQYF.

This clone showed up just a few times. The chain joins TRBV6-5 to TRBJ1-1, with D perhaps matching TRBD1 (5 bases). The germline V gene has CDR1 MNHEY and CDR2 SVGAGI. The CDR3 loop spans 15 amino acids. V was pared by 5 bases and J by 0 bases, with 13 bases between. The CDR3 here is CASSIDRLMNTEAFF. The CDR3 DNA follows: TGTGCCAGCAGTATTGACAGACTCATGAACACTGAAGCTTTCTTT.

The chain combines TRBV29-1 with TRBJ1-2; TRBD1 matches at 9 bases. Per germline, CDR1 SQVTM and CDR2 ANQGSEA. J lost 4 bases, V lost 3 bases, and 9 bases had no gene match. There are 15 residues in the CDR3. The CDR3 DNA follows: TGCAGCGTTGAGGCTGGGACAGGGAACCGCTATGGCTACACCTTC. Residues: CSVEAGTGNRYGYTF.

The chain uses TRBV2 and TRBJ1-5; maybe TRBD1 (5 bases). This CDR3 is built from 15 residues. Germline-derived CDR1 and CDR2 are SNHLY and FYNNEI. Trimming shortened V by 3 bases and J by 0 bases, and 9 bases separated the two germline ends. CDR3 in DNA: TGTGCCAGCAGTGAGGAGGGGATTAGCAATCAGCCCCAGCATTTT. Translation: CASSEEGISNQPQHF.

The CDR3 sequence is CASSYGTGITTQYF. CDR3 DNA sequence: TGCGCCAGCAGCTATGGGACAGGGATTACGACCCAGTACTTC. This rearrangement joins TRBV5-1 to TRBJ2-5, with TRBD1 matching over 9 bases. V lost 3 bases to trimming and J lost 7 bases; unmatched junction nucleotides: 7. Germline CDR1 SGHRS, CDR2 YFSETQ. The CDR3 loop spans 14 amino acids.

This sequence joins TRBV7-3 and TRBJ1-1; 7 bases agree with TRBD1. With 2 bases clipped from V and 2 bases from J, the junction kept 2 bases outside the gene matches. Germline CDR1 is SGHTA and CDR2 is FQGTGA. CDR3 size: 14 residues. DNA for the CDR3: TGTGCCAGCAGCTTAGACAGGGCTAACACTGAAGCTTTCTTT. Translating gives CASSLDRANTEAFF.

The CDR3 loop is CASSLGTGGSSPLHF. As DNA, the CDR3 is TGCGCCAGCAGCTTAGGGACAGGGGGTAGTTCACCCCTCCACTTT. The V call is TRBV5-1, the J call TRBJ1-6, with 11 positions matching TRBD1. Per the germline V gene, CDR1 is SGHRS and CDR2 is YFSETQ. The CDR3 is 15 residues long. V lost 2 bases, J lost 9 bases, and 4 bases stayed unmatched.

This clone was detected once. The chain has TRBV5-1 and TRBJ2-3, with D possibly being TRBD2 (6 bases). Per the germline V gene, CDR1 is SGHRS and CDR2 is YFSETQ. V was clipped by 4 bases and J by 1 base, with 10 bases between them. This CDR3 has 14 amino acids. The CDR3 loop is CASSPTGGTDTQYF. The CDR3 coding sequence is TGCGCCAGCAGCCCCACGGGAGGCACAGATACGCAGTATTTT.